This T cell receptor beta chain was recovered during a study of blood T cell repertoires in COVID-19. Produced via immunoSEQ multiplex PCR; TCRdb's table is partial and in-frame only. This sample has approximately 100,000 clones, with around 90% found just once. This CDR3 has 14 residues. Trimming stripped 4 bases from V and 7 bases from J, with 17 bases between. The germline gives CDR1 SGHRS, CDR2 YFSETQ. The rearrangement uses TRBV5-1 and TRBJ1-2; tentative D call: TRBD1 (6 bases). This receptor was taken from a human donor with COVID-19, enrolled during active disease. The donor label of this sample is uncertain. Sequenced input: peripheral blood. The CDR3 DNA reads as TGCGCCAGCAGCCCCAACAGGGCTAGGGGTGGCTACACCTTC. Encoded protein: CASSPNRARGGYTF.